This T cell receptor beta chain is drawn from a study of cytomegalovirus exposure and HLA in healthy donors. Study-wide context: An early data release held around 80 million unique TCRs from HLA-typed donors. Overall study findings and caveats: CMV serostatus was the only recorded immune exposure for donors. Cytomegalovirus association was listed for 164 TCR beta chains.

This CDR3 has 20 residues. Trimming took 1 base from V and 2 from J; bases not matched to a gene: 18. Germline V gene lookup returns CDR1 SQVTM and CDR2 ANQGSEA. PCR used 60 Vbeta primers and 13 Jbeta primers. Some clones are missing from TCRdb's copy, which holds only in-frame ones; the method was immunoSEQ multiplex PCR. The sample has 200,000 to 250,000 clones, around four fifths seen once. About this clone itself: Its antigen is unidentified.

The sequence came from a middle-aged woman in good health and CMV-seronegative. The chain carries TRBV29-1 and TRBJ2-1, with 9 bases matching TRBD2. The sequencing sample was made of PBMCs. CDR3 residues: CSVEGRFYSGRYPTYNEQFF. The CDR3 DNA follows: TGCAGCGTTGAAGGTCGATTCTACAGCGGGAGGTACCCCACCTACAATGAGCAGTTCTTC.